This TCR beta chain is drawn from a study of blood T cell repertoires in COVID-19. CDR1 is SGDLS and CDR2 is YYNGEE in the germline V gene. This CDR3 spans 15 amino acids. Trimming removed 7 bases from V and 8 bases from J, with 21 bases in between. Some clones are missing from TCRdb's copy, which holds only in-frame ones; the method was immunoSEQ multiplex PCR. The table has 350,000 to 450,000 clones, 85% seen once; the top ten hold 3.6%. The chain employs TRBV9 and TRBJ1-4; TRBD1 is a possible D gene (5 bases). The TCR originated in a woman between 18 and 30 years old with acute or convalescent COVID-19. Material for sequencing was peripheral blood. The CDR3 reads CASSLGRGGREKLFF. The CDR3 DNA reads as TGTGCCAGCTCGTTAGGGAGGGGAGGGAGAGAAAAACTGTTTTTT.